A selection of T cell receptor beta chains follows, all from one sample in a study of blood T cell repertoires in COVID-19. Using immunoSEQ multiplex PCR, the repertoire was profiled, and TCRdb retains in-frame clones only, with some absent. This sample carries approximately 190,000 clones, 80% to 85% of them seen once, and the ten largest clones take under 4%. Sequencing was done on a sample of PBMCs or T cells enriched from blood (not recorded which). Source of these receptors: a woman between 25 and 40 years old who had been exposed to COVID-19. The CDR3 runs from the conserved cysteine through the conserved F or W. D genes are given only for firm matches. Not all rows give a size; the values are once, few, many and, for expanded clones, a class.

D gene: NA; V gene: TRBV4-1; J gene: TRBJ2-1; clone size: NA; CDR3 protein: CASSPLSYNEQFF; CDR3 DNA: TGCGCCAGCAGTCCGTTGTCGTACAATGAGCAGTTCTTC
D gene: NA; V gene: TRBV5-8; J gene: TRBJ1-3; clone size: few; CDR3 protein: CASSSGGQPPPGNTIYF; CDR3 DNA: TGTGCCAGCAGCTCTGGTGGGCAGCCTCCTCCTGGAAACACCATATATTTT
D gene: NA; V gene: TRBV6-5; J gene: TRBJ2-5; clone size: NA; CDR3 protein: CASSYLAPRGQETQYF; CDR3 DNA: TGTGCCAGCAGTTACTTGGCCCCTCGGGGTCAAGAGACCCAGTACTTC
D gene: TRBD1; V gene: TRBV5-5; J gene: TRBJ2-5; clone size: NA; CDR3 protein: CASSVGGQGAGETQYF; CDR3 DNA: TGTGCCAGCAGCGTGGGGGGACAGGGGGCAGGAGAGACCCAGTACTTC
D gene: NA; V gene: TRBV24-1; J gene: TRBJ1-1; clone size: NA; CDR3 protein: CATSDAQGTEAFF; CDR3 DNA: TGTGCCACCAGTGATGCACAGGGAACTGAAGCTTTCTTT
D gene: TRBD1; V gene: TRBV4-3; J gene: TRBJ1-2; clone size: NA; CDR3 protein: CASSLLGVTGTNYGYTF; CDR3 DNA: TGCGCCAGCAGCCTTTTAGGGGTGACAGGGACCAACTATGGCTACACCTTC
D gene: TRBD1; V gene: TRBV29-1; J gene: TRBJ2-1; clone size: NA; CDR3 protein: CSLGEGTGYYNEQFF; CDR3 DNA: TGCAGCCTGGGGGAAGGGACAGGTTACTACAATGAGCAGTTCTTC
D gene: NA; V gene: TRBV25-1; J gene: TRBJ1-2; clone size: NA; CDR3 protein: CASSKGLYGYTF; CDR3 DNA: TGTGCCAGTTCCAAGGGACTCTATGGCTACACCTTC
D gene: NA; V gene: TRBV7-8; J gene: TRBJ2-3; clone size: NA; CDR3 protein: CASSYQPSVFTDTQYF; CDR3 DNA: TGTGCCAGCAGCTATCAGCCTAGCGTTTTCACAGATACGCAGTATTTT
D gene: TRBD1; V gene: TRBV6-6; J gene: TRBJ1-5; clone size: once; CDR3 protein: CASSYRTGTRQPQHF; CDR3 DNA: TGTGCCAGCAGTTACAGGACAGGGACAAGGCAGCCCCAGCATTTT
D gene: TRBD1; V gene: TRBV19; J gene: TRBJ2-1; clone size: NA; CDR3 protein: CASRKLQGAGAWSSEFF; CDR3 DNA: TGTGCCAGTAGGAAGTTACAGGGGGCTGGCGCTTGGTCTTCGGAGTTCTTC
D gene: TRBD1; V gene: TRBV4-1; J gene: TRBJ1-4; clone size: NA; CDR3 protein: CASSHSRGRRATNEKLFF; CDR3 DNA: TGCGCCAGCAGCCACAGTAGGGGGCGCCGGGCAACTAATGAAAAACTGTTTTTT
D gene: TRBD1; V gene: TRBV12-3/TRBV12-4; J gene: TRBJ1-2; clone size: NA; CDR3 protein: CASSRQGEDGYTF; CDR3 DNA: TGTGCCAGCAGCCGGCAGGGGGAAGATGGCTACACCTTC
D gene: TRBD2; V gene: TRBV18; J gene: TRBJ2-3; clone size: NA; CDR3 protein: CASSPLYAAGGRADTQYF; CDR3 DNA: TGTGCCAGCTCACCCCTGTACGCGGCGGGGGGTAGGGCAGATACGCAGTATTTT